This T cell receptor beta chain was found in a study of T cells in Graves' hyperthyroidism and ophthalmopathy. TCR beta CDR3 regions were amplified from RNA. The primer set for the first-round RT-PCR of the TCR CDR3 was HTBI. TCRdb processed the multiplex PCR reads anew with MiXCR; each CDR3 protein has one entry. The table records under 800,000 distinct CDR3 sequences, around 15% of them present only once. In this sample, this clonotype turned up many times. Researchers defined stable Graves' hyperthyroidism as no ophthalmopathy progression within 18 months. It was less than 13 ml of fresh peripheral blood that supplied the PBMCs. Trimming removed 4 bases from V and 0 bases from J, with 10 bases in between. CDR1 MNHEY and CDR2 SVGAGI come from the germline V gene. This CDR3 has 15 amino acids.

Source material: blood. The chain couples TRBV6-5 to TRBJ1-3; D possibly corresponds to TRBD1 (6 bases). This clonotype was obtained from a woman aged 18 to 35 with Graves' hyperthyroidism. As DNA, the CDR3 is TGTGCCAGCAGTTCGCGGACAGTCTCTGGAAACACCATATATTTT. Protein: CASSSRTVSGNTIYF.